The 26 T cell receptor beta chains below all came from one sample that was sequenced in a study of vaccination effects on CD4 cells after COVID-19. TCRdb's table, derived via immunoSEQ multiplex PCR, lists solely in-frame clones and lacks some. Of fewer than 85,000 clones in the sample, around 76% were seen once. Sequencing followed a ViraFEST assay step that expanded antigen-specific CD4+ T cells with viral peptide pools. Following 10 days of culture, CD4+ T cells were isolated. Vaccinated recipients, who were negative for nucleocapsid antibodies, had no history of SARS-CoV-2 infection. Their antigen targets remain unknown. Sample: CD4+ T cells from PBMCs cultured with SARS-CoV-2 spike peptides, taken before COVID-19 vaccination. Receptors originate from a human donor who received a COVID-19 vaccine.

The rearrangement links TRBV27 to TRBJ2-5, with TRBD1 matching over 9 bases. Germline CDR1 is MNHEY and CDR2 is SMNVEV (reference sequence). V lost 5 bases, J lost 5 bases, and 18 bases stayed unmatched. The CDR3 loop spans 18 amino acids. The CDR3 bases are TGTGCCAGCAGTCCTCGGACAGGGGCGCAGAGGGGGATGGAGACCCAGTACTTC. Translating it yields CASSPRTGAQRGMETQYF.

The gene calls are TRBV5-1 and TRBJ1-5; 7 bases match TRBD1. The germline CDR1 and CDR2 sequences are SGHRS and YFSETQ. Trimming cost V 1 base and J 5 bases; bases outside gene matches: 12. The length of the CDR3 is 17 residues. The CDR3, as DNA: TGCGCCAGCAGCTTGATGGCAGGGGGATCCCGCGATCAGCCCCAGCATTTT. Amino acid sequence: CASSLMAGGSRDQPQHF. Drawing the rest from reference TRBV5-1 and TRBJ1-5, the complete variable domain is KAGVTQTPRYLIKTRGQQVTLSCSPISGHRSVSWYQQTPGQGLQFLFEYFSETQRNKGNFPGRFSGRQFSNSRSEMNVSTLELGDSALYLCASSLMAGGSRDQPQHFGDGTRLSIL.

This clone has only a few counts. The CDR3 reads CASSPFDSNQPQHF. The CDR3 region has the DNA TGTGCCAGCTCACCTTTCGACAGTAATCAGCCCCAGCATTTT. The chain recombines TRBV18 with TRBJ1-5, with D perhaps matching TRBD1 (5 bases). Germline V gene sequence: CDR1 KGHSH, CDR2 LQKENI. The V and J ends lost 3 bases and 4 bases respectively, with 10 bases between them. The CDR3 runs to 14 residues.

The V and J genes are TRBV5-1 and TRBJ2-5; 7 bases are a match to TRBD1. The CDR3 runs to 13 residues. Germline CDR1 and CDR2: SGHRS and YFSETQ. The trim removed 5 bases at V and 2 bases at J, leaving 3 bases unmatched. The CDR3 loop is CASRVGQQETQYF. The CDR3 DNA sequence: TGCGCCAGCAGAGTGGGACAGCAAGAGACCCAGTACTTC. The full variable domain, its missing parts supplied by reference TRBV5-1 and TRBJ2-5, is KAGVTQTPRYLIKTRGQQVTLSCSPISGHRSVSWYQQTPGQGLQFLFEYFSETQRNKGNFPGRFSGRQFSNSRSEMNVSTLELGDSALYLCASRVGQQETQYFGPGTRLLVL.

V and J are TRBV27 and TRBJ1-2; a possible D gene is TRBD1 (6 bases). Trimming took 0 bases from V and 8 from J, leaving 19 bases between them. Per the germline V gene, CDR1 is MNHEY and CDR2 is SMNVEV (reference sequence). The CDR3 runs 16 residues. CDR3 in amino acids: CASSLSRGHEVRGYTF. CDR3 bases: TGTGCCAGCAGTTTATCGAGGGGACATGAAGTTAGGGGCTACACCTTC.

The chain employs TRBV25-1 and TRBJ1-2; 7 bases align to TRBD1. Germline CDR1 and CDR2: MGHDK and SYGVNS. The CDR3 consists of 13 residues. V lost 3 bases to trimming and J lost 7 bases; unmatched junction nucleotides: 5. The CDR3 DNA is TGTGCCAGCAGTGACGGGACAGACGCTGGCTACACCTTC. Its protein is CASSDGTDAGYTF.

The chain employs TRBV23-1 and TRBJ2-7; D perhaps matches TRBD1 (6 bases). Being an ORF, TRBV23-1 has a function that is uncertain. The CDR3 extends over 13 amino acids. V lost 6 bases and J 6 bases, leaving 15 bases between the germline ends. CDR3 nucleotides: TGCGCCAGCAGCGCCAGGGACACTTTCGAGCAGTACGTC. It translates to CASSARDTFEQYV.

V and J are TRBV5-6 and TRBJ2-5, with TRBD1 matching over 9 bases. With V trimmed by 5 bases and J by 4 bases, 6 bases remained unmatched. Germline V gives CDR1 SGHDT, CDR2 YYEEEE. The CDR3 runs to 14 residues. The CDR3 DNA reads as TGTGCCAGCAGTCCCGCGACAGGGGGAGAGACCCAGTACTTC. This translates into CASSPATGGETQYF.

This chain links TRBV7-9 with TRBJ2-5; a weak D match, TRBD2 (6 bases). CDR3 length: 13 residues. Between the trimmed V and J ends, which lost 5 bases and 5 bases, there was a span of 12 bases. Germline CDR1 is SEHNR and CDR2 is FQNEAQ (reference sequence). The CDR3: CASSQTSVETQYF. The CDR3 DNA sequence: TGTGCCAGCAGCCAGACTAGTGTGGAGACCCAGTACTTC.

This clone was counted between two and nine times. The gene calls are TRBV6-6 and TRBJ1-1; unclear D gene. The CDR3 consists of 15 residues. Germline values: CDR1 MNHNY, CDR2 SVGAGI (reference sequence). With 2 bases removed from V and 3 bases from J, the gap between germline ends came to 13 bases. CDR3: CASSYQLMSDTEAFF. The CDR3 coding sequence is TGTGCCAGCAGTTACCAGCTTATGAGTGACACTGAAGCTTTCTTT.

The gene calls are TRBV9 and TRBJ1-1; D not resolved. The CDR3 spans 14 residues. Germline V lookup: CDR1 SGDLS, CDR2 YYNGEE. V shed 1 base and J shed 4 bases, with 11 bases lying between them. Written as DNA, the CDR3 is TGTGCCAGCAGCGTACTCCCGGAGGTCACTGAAGCTTTCTTT. This codes for CASSVLPEVTEAFF.

The V gene is TRBV19, the J gene TRBJ2-1; 9 bases match TRBD2. Germline V gene lookup returns CDR1 LNHDA and CDR2 SQIVND (reference sequence). V lost 11 bases and J lost 10; bases outside the gene matches: 15. The CDR3 runs 14 residues. The CDR3 bases are TGTGCCGCTAAGAGGACTAGCGACCCCGGGGAGCAGTTCTTC. Its protein product is CAAKRTSDPGEQFF.

Here the CDR3 reads CASSVGGISNYGYTF. In DNA, the CDR3 is TGTGCCAGCAGTGTGGGGGGCATCTCCAACTATGGCTACACCTTC. The chain joins TRBV6-4 to TRBJ1-2; possible D gene TRBD1, 6 bases. This CDR3 has 15 amino acids. Trimming stripped 4 bases from V and 2 bases from J, with 14 bases between. Germline V gene data show CDR1 as MRHNA and CDR2 as SNTAGT.

The chain links TRBV6-2 or TRBV6-3 to TRBJ2-7; 7 bases agree with TRBD2. This CDR3 is 14 amino acids long. Germline V gene data show CDR1 as MNHEY and CDR2 as SVGEGT. V shed 4 bases and J 2 bases; nucleotides not matched to a gene: 5. This CDR3 reads CASSFGGGTYEQYV. CDR3 coding DNA: TGTGCCAGCAGTTTTGGGGGGGGTACCTACGAGCAGTACGTC.

The chain employs TRBV5-1 and TRBJ1-1, with D hard to call. CDR1 and CDR2 from the germline V gene are SGHRS and YFSETQ. The CDR3 is 13 residues long. V was clipped by 0 bases and J by 9 bases, with 12 bases between them. DNA for the CDR3: TGCGCCAGCAGCTTGGGGACCAGATTAAAAGCTTTCTTT. Its protein product is CASSLGTRLKAFF.

V and J are TRBV6-5 and TRBJ1-2; possible D gene TRBD1, 5 bases. CDR1 is MNHEY and CDR2 is SVGAGI in the germline V gene. The ends were cut back, 5 bases at V and 8 bases at J, with 18 bases in the middle. This CDR3 has 14 amino acids. The CDR3 DNA reads as TGTGCCAGCAGTCTTATACAGGTCGGCGGGGGCTACACCTTC. It yields the protein CASSLIQVGGGYTF.

The CDR3, as DNA: TGTGCCAGCAGCACTCGGGCGGGGCTAGACCCCTTCTACGAGCAGTACGTC. This translates into CASSTRAGLDPFYEQYV. The chain recombines TRBV7-9 with TRBJ2-7; D may be TRBD2 (6 bases). This CDR3 is 17 amino acids long. Trimming took off 5 bases at V and 3 bases at J, with 23 bases between the two ends. Germline CDR1 SEHNR, CDR2 FQNEAQ (reference sequence).

This clone was counted only a few times. The rearrangement joins TRBV6-6 to TRBJ1-1; D not resolved. V was shortened by 0 bases and J by 9 bases, with 8 bases between the two germline ends. The CDR3 loop spans 12 amino acids. CDR1 and CDR2 (germline): MNHNY, SVGAGI (reference sequence). CDR3 amino acids: CASSYSNQKAFF. The CDR3 DNA reads as TGTGCCAGCAGTTACTCGAACCAGAAAGCTTTCTTT.

V usage is TRBV29-1 and J usage is TRBJ1-2, with D possibly matching TRBD1 (5 bases). Trimming took off 1 base at V and 6 bases at J, with 9 bases between the two ends. Germline values: CDR1 SQVTM, CDR2 ANQGSEA. CDR3 length: 12 residues. In DNA form, the CDR3 reads TGCAGCGTTGAAGCTGGGGGGAATGGCTACACCTTC. It is translated as CSVEAGGNGYTF.

The chain has TRBV5-1 and TRBJ2-5; TRBD1 agrees at 7 bases. Germline assignment: CDR1 SGHRS and CDR2 YFSETQ. The length of the CDR3 is 15 residues. V gave up 7 bases and J gave up 3 bases; unmatched junction bases: 12. The CDR3 nucleotides are TGCGCCAGCGGCGTAGACAGCGACAGGGAAGAGACCCAGTACTTC. It encodes CASGVDSDREETQYF. Full variable domain (missing parts from reference TRBV5-1 and TRBJ2-5): KAGVTQTPRYLIKTRGQQVTLSCSPISGHRSVSWYQQTPGQGLQFLFEYFSETQRNKGNFPGRFSGRQFSNSRSEMNVSTLELGDSALYLCASGVDSDREETQYFGPGTRLLVL.

This clone occurred a few times. This rearrangement joins TRBV28 to TRBJ1-5; possibly TRBD1 for D (5 bases). The V gene lost 6 bases and the J gene lost 4 bases, with 10 bases spanning the gap. The CDR3 is 13 residues long. CDR1 MDHEN and CDR2 SYDVKM come from the germline V gene. Here the CDR3 reads CASRRDSNQPQHF. The CDR3 bases are TGTGCCAGCAGAAGAGACAGTAATCAGCCCCAGCATTTT.

This clone showed up just a few times. CDR3 sequence reads: CASSQGTRIYTGELFF. CDR3 in DNA: TGTGCCAGCAGCCAAGGGACTAGAATCTACACCGGGGAGCTGTTTTTT. The chain couples TRBV14 to TRBJ2-2; 7 positions agree with TRBD2. There are 16 residues in the CDR3. With 1 base clipped from V and 3 bases from J, the junction kept 5 bases outside the gene matches. Germline CDR1 reads SGHDN; CDR2 reads FVKESK.

J is TRBJ2-3 and V is TRBV9; TRBD1 or TRBD2 may be the D gene (5 bases each). The CDR3 consists of 15 residues. Looked up from germline, CDR1 is SGDLS and CDR2 is YYNGEE. Trimming pared 4 bases from V and 5 bases from J, leaving 17 bases between. The CDR3 loop is CASSPTGTAGDTQYF. In DNA, the CDR3 is TGTGCCAGCAGCCCCACCGGGACCGCTGGAGATACGCAGTATTTT.

V is TRBV19 and J is TRBJ2-2, with 8 positions matching TRBD2. Trimming cost V 10 bases and J 1 base; bases outside gene matches: 8. CDR3 length equals 15 residues. The germline V gene encodes CDR1 LNHDA and CDR2 SQIVND (reference sequence). CDR3: CATRPSGLNTGELFF. The CDR3 bases are TGTGCCACCCGCCCTAGCGGGCTGAACACCGGGGAGCTGTTTTTT. The whole variable domain, filled in from reference TRBV19 and TRBJ2-2, reads DGGITQSPKYLFRKEGQNVTLSCEQNLNHDAMYWYRQDPGQGLRLIYYSQIVNDFQKGDIAEGYSVSREKKESFPLTVTSAQKNPTAFYLCATRPSGLNTGELFFGEGSRLTVL.

This chain uses TRBV28 with TRBJ2-1; 11 bases align to TRBD2. V was clipped by 4 bases and J by 4 bases; unmatched bases: 6. The CDR3 has 16 amino acids. Germline V CDR1 and CDR2: MDHEN, SYDVKM. The CDR3 DNA sequence: TGTGCCAGCAGTTCGTCCGGGACTAGCGGATACAATGAGCAGTTCTTC. It is translated as CASSSSGTSGYNEQFF.

CDR3 nucleotides: TGTGCCAGCAGTGAAGCTTTTGGGGGCTCCTACAATGAGCAGTTCTTC. Its protein is CASSEAFGGSYNEQFF. The gene calls are TRBV6-1 and TRBJ2-1; D may correspond to TRBD1 or TRBD2 (5 bases each). Germline CDR1 MNHNS, CDR2 SASEGT. This CDR3 spans 16 amino acids. V gave up 0 bases and J gave up 0 bases, with 9 bases separating them.